The 19 T cell receptor beta chains reported below all come from one sample, sequenced in a study of T cell responses to AZD1222 COVID-19 vaccine. Measured with immunoSEQ multiplex PCR; TCRdb has only the in-frame clones, and not every one. This sample has about 88,000 clones; roughly nine tenths occur once, and the top ten carry 5%. The sample was peripheral blood, taken 28 days after the second AZD1222 dose. The receptors were sampled from an adult who received the AZD1222 COVID-19 vaccine.

This clone appeared once. The V and J genes are TRBV11-1 and TRBJ2-6; D gene ambiguous. The CDR3 is 15 residues long. Trimming removed 5 bases from V and 2 bases from J, with 10 bases in between. Germline CDR1 is SGHAT and CDR2 is FQDESV (reference sequence). The CDR3 spells CASSRIVPGANVLTF. DNA for the CDR3: TGTGCCAGCAGCCGTATAGTGCCTGGGGCCAACGTCCTGACTTTC.

This clone is a singleton in its sample. The chain combines TRBV15 with TRBJ1-1; 8 bases are shared with TRBD1. Trimming cost V 5 bases and J 7 bases; bases outside gene matches: 3. Germline V gene data show CDR1 as LNHNV and CDR2 as YYDKDF (reference sequence). The CDR3 runs to 12 residues. CDR3 sequence: CATSPGGFEAFF. The CDR3 DNA sequence: TGTGCCACCAGCCCAGGGGGCTTTGAAGCTTTCTTT.

The chain carries TRBV6-1 and TRBJ1-4, with a tentative D call TRBD1 (5 bases). CDR1 and CDR2 from the germline V gene are MNHNS and SASEGT. Trimming cost V 2 bases and J 8 bases, with 24 bases left between them. CDR3 length equals 18 residues. CDR3 sequence reads: CASSELGRGGTLREKLFF. The CDR3 DNA reads TGTGCCAGCAGTGAATTGGGCCGGGGGGGTACCCTGAGGGAAAAACTGTTTTTT.

This clone appeared once. This sequence joins TRBV12-3 or TRBV12-4 and TRBJ2-7, with D uncertain. This CDR3 has 12 residues. Trimming shortened V by 4 bases and J by 3 bases, and 7 bases separated the two germline ends. The chain's CDR3 is CASSSPGYEQYF. The CDR3 nucleotides are TGTGCCAGCAGTTCCCCGGGCTACGAGCAGTACTTC.

The chain uses TRBV19 and TRBJ1-6, with 7 bases lining up with TRBD1. Germline V gene sequence: CDR1 LNHDA, CDR2 SQIVND (reference sequence). V trimming: 1 base; J trimming: 12 bases; junction bases outside the gene matches: 12. The CDR3 length is 16 residues. The CDR3 reads CASSIVAGGEFRPLHF. In DNA form, the CDR3 reads TGTGCCAGTAGTATAGTCGCAGGGGGGGAATTCAGACCCCTCCACTTT.

The gene calls are TRBV5-1 and TRBJ2-2, with 7 bases matching TRBD1. Germline V gene lookup returns CDR1 SGHRS and CDR2 YFSETQ. V was pared by 4 bases and J by 4 bases, with 13 bases of the junction left unmatched. The CDR3 extends over 17 amino acids. CDR3 protein: CASSRRSTGEGTGELFF. For the CDR3, the DNA is TGCGCCAGCAGCCGAAGAAGTACAGGGGAAGGCACCGGGGAGCTGTTTTTT.

The V gene is TRBV7-6, the J gene TRBJ2-3; TRBD2 agrees at 11 bases. This CDR3 has 16 amino acids. Germline loops: CDR1 SGHVS, CDR2 FNYEAQ. V was clipped by 0 bases and J by 6 bases; unmatched bases: 5. Written as DNA, the CDR3 is TGTGCCAGCAGCTTAGCAGCCGCTAGCGGGGGGGATACGCAGTATTTT. Residues: CASSLAAASGGDTQYF. Together with reference TRBV7-6 and TRBJ2-3, the CDR3 gives the full variable domain: GAGVSQSPRYKVTKRGQDVALRCDPISGHVSLYWYRQALGQGPEFLTYFNYEAQQDKSGLPNDRFSAERPEGSISTLTIQRTEQRDSAMYRCASSLAAASGGDTQYFGPGTRLTVL.

CDR3 DNA: TGTGCCAGCAGTGGCGGGGGGGTGAACACCGGGGAGCTGTTTTTT. Its protein is CASSGGGVNTGELFF. V and J are TRBV6-2 or TRBV6-3 and TRBJ2-2; the match to TRBD2 covers 9 bases. The CDR3 runs 15 residues. V shed 5 bases, J shed 1 base, and the junction held 2 bases outside the gene matches. CDR1 is MNHEY and CDR2 is SVGEGT in the germline V gene.

The chain uses TRBV6-5 and TRBJ2-6; D remains ambiguous. Germline V CDR1 and CDR2: MNHEY, SVGAGI. The germline V and J ends were trimmed by 3 bases and 0 bases, with 9 bases remaining between them. The CDR3 loop spans 16 amino acids. CDR3 sequence: CASSYSRPSGANVLTF. The CDR3, as DNA: TGTGCCAGCAGTTATAGCAGACCCTCTGGGGCCAACGTCCTGACTTTC.

The rearrangement links TRBV2 to TRBJ2-7, with 8 bases identical to TRBD2. The CDR3 spans 13 residues. Germline V gene sequence: CDR1 SNHLY, CDR2 FYNNEI. With 7 bases clipped from V and 3 bases from J, the junction kept 5 bases outside the gene matches. CDR3 loop: CASTGLDHYEQYF. The CDR3, as DNA: TGTGCCAGCACGGGACTAGATCACTACGAGCAGTACTTC.

V is TRBV25-1 and J is TRBJ2-3, with TRBD2 as a possible D gene (5 bases). CDR3 length: 12 amino acids. Germline V lookup: CDR1 MGHDK, CDR2 SYGVNS. With 4 bases removed from V and 4 bases from J, the gap between germline ends came to 6 bases. The chain's CDR3 is CASSAGSDTQYF. DNA for the CDR3: TGTGCCAGCAGTGCGGGGTCAGATACGCAGTATTTT.

This rearrangement joins TRBV5-4 to TRBJ1-2, with D maybe TRBD1 (6 bases). This CDR3 is built from 14 residues. Trimming shortened V by 4 bases and J by 8 bases, and 18 bases separated the two germline ends. The germline V gene encodes CDR1 SGHNT and CDR2 YYREEE (reference sequence). CDR3 sequence: CASSRQAPPGGYTF. DNA for the CDR3: TGTGCCAGCAGCCGACAGGCTCCCCCGGGAGGCTACACCTTC.

The chain carries TRBV4-2 and TRBJ1-2; D is undetermined. V was cut by 0 bases and J by 7 bases, with 6 bases left in between. The CDR3 has 12 amino acids. The V gene's germline CDR1 is LGHNA and CDR2 YNFKEQ. The CDR3, as DNA: TGTGCCAGCAGCCAAGATCCCCGTGGCTACACCTTC. This gives the protein CASSQDPRGYTF.

This clone was observed a handful of times. DNA of the CDR3: TGTGCCAGCAGTTTGGACAGGGGTTATGGCTACACCTTC. Protein sequence: CASSLDRGYGYTF. V gene TRBV28 combines with J gene TRBJ1-2; 9 nucleotides line up with TRBD1. The V gene end was trimmed by 3 bases and the J gene end by 5 bases; junction bases not matched to a gene: 1. Germline V gene sequence: CDR1 MDHEN, CDR2 SYDVKM. This CDR3 region has 13 residues.

This chain uses TRBV18 with TRBJ2-7; 7 positions agree with TRBD2. The V segment lost 4 bases and the J segment 5 bases; nucleotides outside the gene matches: 2. The CDR3 contains 12 residues. Germline lookup yields CDR1 KGHSH and CDR2 LQKENI. The DNA for the CDR3 is TGTGCCAGCTCACTGGGAGGGGACGAGCAGTACTTC. It encodes CASSLGGDEQYF.

J is TRBJ1-1 and V is TRBV7-9, with D possibly TRBD1 on 5 matching bases. CDR3 size: 14 residues. Germline-derived CDR1 and CDR2 are SEHNR and FQNEAQ (reference sequence). V was clipped by 0 bases and J by 3 bases, with 8 bases between them. The CDR3 spells CASSLAGEYTEAFF. CDR3 nucleotide sequence: TGTGCCAGCAGCTTAGCGGGGGAGTACACTGAAGCTTTCTTT.

Details on this clone: The same CDR3 also results from other DNA sequences found in this sample. The gene calls are TRBV5-1 and TRBJ1-1, with D perhaps TRBD1 (6 bases). CDR1 SGHRS and CDR2 YFSETQ come from the germline V gene. The CDR3 consists of 14 residues. V shed 4 bases and J shed 1 base, with 11 bases lying between them. Here the CDR3 DNA reads TGCGCCAGCAGCCTGACAGGTGAGAACACTGAAGCTTTCTTT. Translating gives CASSLTGENTEAFF. The full variable domain, completed using reference TRBV5-1 and TRBJ1-1, is KAGVTQTPRYLIKTRGQQVTLSCSPISGHRSVSWYQQTPGQGLQFLFEYFSETQRNKGNFPGRFSGRQFSNSRSEMNVSTLELGDSALYLCASSLTGENTEAFFGQGTRLTVV.

This chain connects TRBV10-2 to TRBJ1-2, with D uncertain. Germline loops: CDR1 WSHSY, CDR2 SAAADI. V shed 3 bases and J shed 1 base, with 9 bases lying between them. The CDR3 contains 14 residues. The CDR3 spells CASSDRGGNYGYTF. CDR3 DNA: TGCGCCAGCAGTGATCGGGGTGGTAACTATGGCTACACCTTC.

The chain employs TRBV7-2 and TRBJ1-6; D might be TRBD1 (5 bases). Germline-derived CDR1 and CDR2 are SGHTA and FQGNSA. Deletions cut 1 base from V and 9 bases from J, with 13 bases between. The CDR3 length is 15 residues. CDR3 in amino acids: CASSLGGTSGSPLHF. The CDR3 nucleotides read TGTGCCAGCAGCTTAGGGGGGACTTCGGGTTCACCCCTCCACTTT.